This T cell receptor (beta chain) is drawn from a study of T cell repertoires in cytomegalovirus infection. Study in general: Carrying CMV and the relevant HLA type showed in public TCR beta signatures. Findings and limits, study-wide: Public TCR beta family frequency separated CMV-and-HLA carriers, including in an independent cohort. HLA-C-restricted, CMV-specific TCR beta clonotypes were dominant ex vivo.

Via MiXCR, TCRdb re-called the reads, giving one row per CDR3 protein. The table has 100,000 or so distinct CDR3 sequences, around a quarter seen once. The CDR3 consists of 18 residues. Germline CDR1 and CDR2: LGHNA and YSLEER. V lost 0 bases, J lost 4 bases, and 13 bases stayed unmatched. As regards this clonotype: Its antigen is undetermined.

Sequencing used CD8+ T cells from PBMCs. V and J are TRBV4-3 and TRBJ1-1; 8 bases match TRBD1. The sequence came from a human donor in good health (CMV status not recorded). Some clones in this sample may be carry-over from other donors' samples. CDR3 coding DNA: TGCGCCAGCAGCCAAGATCTCGAAGGACAGGGAAGAGGCACTGAAGCTTTCTTT. This gives the protein CASSQDLEGQGRGTEAFF.